Sequencing of this TCR beta chain was carried out in a study of shared clonotypes between healthy human individuals. Profiling relied on immunoSEQ multiplex PCR, and the TCRdb table lists in-frame clones only, not all of them. The data hold 1.5 million to 2.5 million clones, with about 95% observed a single time. V gave up 0 bases and J gave up 8 bases, with 20 bases separating them. The CDR3 length is 16 residues. CDR1 is SGHDT and CDR2 is YYEEEE in the germline V gene. As defined, naive CD8 cells were CD45RO-negative and positively selected for CCR7, with terminally differentiated effector memory CD45RA+ cells excluded. Findings and limits, study-wide: Larger estimated richness was generally recorded for naive subsets relative to memory subsets.

As concerns this clone: Its cognate antigen is unknown.

The receptor's source is a man aged 18-30 years in good health. Sequencing was carried out using naive CD8+ T cells sorted from blood. The chain recombines TRBV5-6 with TRBJ1-2, with D maybe TRBD1 (5 bases). The CDR3 region is CASSLAAGKVEGGYTF. CDR3 DNA: TGTGCCAGCAGCTTGGCCGCAGGGAAGGTTGAAGGAGGCTACACCTTC.